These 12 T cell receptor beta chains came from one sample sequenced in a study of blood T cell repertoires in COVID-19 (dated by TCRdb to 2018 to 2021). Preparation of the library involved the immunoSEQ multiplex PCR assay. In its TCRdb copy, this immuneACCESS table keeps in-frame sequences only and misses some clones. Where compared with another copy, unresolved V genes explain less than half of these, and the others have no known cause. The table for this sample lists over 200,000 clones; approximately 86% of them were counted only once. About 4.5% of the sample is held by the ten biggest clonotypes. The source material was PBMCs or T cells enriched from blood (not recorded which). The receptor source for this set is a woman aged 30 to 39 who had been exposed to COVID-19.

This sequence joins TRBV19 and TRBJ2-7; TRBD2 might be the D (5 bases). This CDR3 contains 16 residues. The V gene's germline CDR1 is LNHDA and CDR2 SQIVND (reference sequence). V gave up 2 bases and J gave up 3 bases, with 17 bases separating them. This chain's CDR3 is CASSINTAGVHYEQYF. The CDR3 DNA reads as TGTGCCAGTAGTATAAATACGGCGGGCGTGCACTACGAGCAGTACTTC.

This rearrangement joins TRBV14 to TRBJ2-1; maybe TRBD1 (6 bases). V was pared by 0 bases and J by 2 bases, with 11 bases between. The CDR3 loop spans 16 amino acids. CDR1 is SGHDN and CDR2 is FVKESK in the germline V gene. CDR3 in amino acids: CASSQDAGDPYNEQFF. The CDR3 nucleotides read TGTGCCAGCAGCCAAGACGCAGGGGACCCCTACAATGAGCAGTTCTTC. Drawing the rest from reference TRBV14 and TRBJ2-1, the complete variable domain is EAGVTQFPSHSVIEKGQTVTLRCDPISGHDNLYWYRRVMGKEIKFLLHFVKESKQDESGMPNNRFLAERTGGTYSTLKVQPAELEDSGVYFCASSQDAGDPYNEQFFGPGTRLTVL.

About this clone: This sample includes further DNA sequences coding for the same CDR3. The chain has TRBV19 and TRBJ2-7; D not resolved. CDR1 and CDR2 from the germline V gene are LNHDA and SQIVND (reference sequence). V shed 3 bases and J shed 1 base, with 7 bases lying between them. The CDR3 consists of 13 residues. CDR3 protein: CASSISGSYEQYF. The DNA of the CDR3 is TGTGCCAGTAGTATTTCCGGGTCCTACGAGCAGTACTTC.

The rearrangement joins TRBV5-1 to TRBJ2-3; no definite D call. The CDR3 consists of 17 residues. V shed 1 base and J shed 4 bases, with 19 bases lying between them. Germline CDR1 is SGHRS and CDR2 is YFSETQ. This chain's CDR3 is CASSLIASSDRPDTQYF. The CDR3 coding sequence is TGCGCCAGCAGCTTGATCGCTTCGAGTGATCGTCCAGATACGCAGTATTTT.

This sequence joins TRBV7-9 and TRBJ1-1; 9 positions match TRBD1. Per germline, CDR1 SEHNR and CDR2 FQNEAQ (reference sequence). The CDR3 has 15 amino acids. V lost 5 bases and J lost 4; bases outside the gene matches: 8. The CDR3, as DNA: TGTGCCAGCAGCCGATGGACAGGGGCACCCACTGAAGCTTTCTTT. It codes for CASSRWTGAPTEAFF.

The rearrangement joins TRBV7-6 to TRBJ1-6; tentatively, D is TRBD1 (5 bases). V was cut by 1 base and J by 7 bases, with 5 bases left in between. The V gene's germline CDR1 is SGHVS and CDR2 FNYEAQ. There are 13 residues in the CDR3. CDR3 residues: CASSLEGNSPLHF. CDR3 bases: TGTGCCAGCAGCTTAGAGGGGAATTCACCCCTCCACTTT. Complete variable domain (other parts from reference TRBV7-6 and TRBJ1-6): GAGVSQSPRYKVTKRGQDVALRCDPISGHVSLYWYRQALGQGPEFLTYFNYEAQQDKSGLPNDRFSAERPEGSISTLTIQRTEQRDSAMYRCASSLEGNSPLHFGNGTRLTVT.

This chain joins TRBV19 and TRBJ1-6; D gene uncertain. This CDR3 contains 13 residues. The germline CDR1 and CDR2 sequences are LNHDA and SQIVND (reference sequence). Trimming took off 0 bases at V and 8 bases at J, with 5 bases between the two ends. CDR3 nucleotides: TGTGCCAGTAGTATAGATCCCGATTCACCCCTCCACTTT. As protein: CASSIDPDSPLHF.

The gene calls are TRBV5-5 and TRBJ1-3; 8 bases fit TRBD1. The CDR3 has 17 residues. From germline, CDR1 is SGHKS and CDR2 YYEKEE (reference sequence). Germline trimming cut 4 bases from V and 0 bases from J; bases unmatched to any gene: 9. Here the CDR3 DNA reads TGTGCCAGCAGCCCGGACAGGGTTAGTAGCTCTGGAAACACCATATATTTT. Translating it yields CASSPDRVSSSGNTIYF.

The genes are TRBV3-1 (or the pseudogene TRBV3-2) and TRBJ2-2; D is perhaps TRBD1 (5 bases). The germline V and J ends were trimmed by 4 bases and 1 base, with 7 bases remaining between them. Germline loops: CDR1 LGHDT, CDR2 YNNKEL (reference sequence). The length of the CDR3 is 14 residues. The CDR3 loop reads CASSRTLNTGELFF. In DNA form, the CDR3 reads TGTGCCAGCAGCCGGACATTGAACACCGGGGAGCTGTTTTTT.

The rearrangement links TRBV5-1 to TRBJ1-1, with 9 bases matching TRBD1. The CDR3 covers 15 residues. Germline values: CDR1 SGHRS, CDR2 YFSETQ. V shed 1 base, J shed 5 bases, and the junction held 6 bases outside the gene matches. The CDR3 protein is CASSLFRTGETEAFF. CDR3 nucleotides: TGCGCCAGCAGCTTGTTTCGGACAGGGGAGACTGAAGCTTTCTTT.

The CDR3: CASSSGGGRLAWDNEQFF. The CDR3 DNA is TGTGCCAGCAGTTCCGGGGGGGGGAGACTAGCGTGGGACAATGAGCAGTTCTTC. The gene calls are TRBV27 and TRBJ2-1; TRBD2 agrees at 8 bases. Per germline, CDR1 MNHEY and CDR2 SMNVEV (reference sequence). V lost 4 bases and J lost 5; bases outside the gene matches: 16. CDR3 length: 18 amino acids.

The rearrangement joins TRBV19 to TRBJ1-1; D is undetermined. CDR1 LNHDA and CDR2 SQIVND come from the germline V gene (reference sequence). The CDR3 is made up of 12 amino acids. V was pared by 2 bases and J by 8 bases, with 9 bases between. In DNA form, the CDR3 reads TGTGCCAGTAGTATAACCGGGATCGAAGCTTTCTTT. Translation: CASSITGIEAFF.